This record looks at one TCR beta chain sequence and its context. This sample includes further DNA sequences coding for the same CDR3. These data belong to a study of CD8+ T cells in alopecia areata. cDNA serving as the sequencing template came from extracted, reverse transcribed RNA. TCRdb keeps only in-frame clones here, not all; method: immunoSEQ multiplex PCR. Of roughly 120,000 clones listed, 50% to 65% are singletons. The CDR3 extends over 13 amino acids. The V gene's germline CDR1 is SQVTM and CDR2 ANQGSEA. V lost 6 bases, J lost 8 bases, and 5 bases stayed unmatched. The treatment denotes: oral pan-JAK inhibitor, 5-10 mg twice daily.

Sequences were derived from CD4+ T cells sorted from blood, sampled at week 24, from a patient treated with tofacitinib. This clonotype originated in a human donor with alopecia areata. The gene calls are TRBV29-1 and TRBJ1-6, with TRBD1 matching 9 bases. As DNA, the CDR3 is TGCAGCGTGGGGGACAGGGAAGATTCACCCCTCCACTTT. This sequence encodes CSVGDREDSPLHF.